The rows below give T cell receptor beta chains drawn from one sample of a study of T cells in Graves' hyperthyroidism and ophthalmopathy. TCRdb reprocessed the multiplex PCR reads with MiXCR, giving one entry per CDR3 protein. Counted here are a few hundred thousand distinct CDR3 sequences, 14% occurring once; the ten biggest clones make up more than 5%. The sample taken for sequencing was blood. These receptors all come from a woman between 25 and 40 years old with Graves' hyperthyroidism that later progressed to Graves' ophthalmopathy. CDR3s include the opening cysteine and the closing phenylalanine or tryptophan. Fields, in order: J gene, clone size, D gene, V gene, CDR3 DNA, CDR3 protein. The D gene is left open where the match is weak. Expanded clones are given a class, and other clones once, few, many or no size at all.

J gene: TRBJ1-2
clone size: many
D gene: -
V gene: TRBV19
CDR3 DNA: TGTGCCAGTAAAAGGACAGCTGCAAACTATGGCTACACCTTC
CDR3 protein: CASKRTAANYGYTF

J gene: TRBJ1-6
clone size: -
D gene: -
V gene: TRBV14
CDR3 DNA: TGTGCCAGCAGCCACAGGGCGTCAGGGTATAATTCACCCCTCCACTTT
CDR3 protein: CASSHRASGYNSPLHF

J gene: TRBJ2-2
clone size: few
D gene: TRBD1
V gene: TRBV18
CDR3 DNA: TGTGCCAGCTCCCTCGACAGGGAGAACACCGGGGAGCTGTTTTTT
CDR3 protein: CASSLDRENTGELFF

J gene: TRBJ2-7
clone size: -
D gene: -
V gene: TRBV27
CDR3 DNA: TGTGCCAGCAGTTTTTCGGACAGTTTCTACGAGCAGTACTTC
CDR3 protein: CASSFSDSFYEQYF

J gene: TRBJ1-1
clone size: many
D gene: -
V gene: TRBV20-1
CDR3 DNA: TGCAGTGCTAGAGAACGGAACAGGACGAGGAACACTGAAGCTTTCTTT
CDR3 protein: CSARERNRTRNTEAFF

J gene: TRBJ1-1
clone size: -
D gene: -
V gene: TRBV27
CDR3 DNA: TGTGCCAGCAGTTCTCCGAGTCGGAGGCCTGAAGCTTCCTTT
CDR3 protein: CASSSPSRRPEASF

J gene: TRBJ1-5
clone size: many
D gene: -
V gene: TRBV30
CDR3 DNA: TGTGCCTGGAGGAACCTGGGCCCCCAGCATTTT
CDR3 protein: CAWRNLGPQHF

J gene: TRBJ2-3
clone size: -
D gene: -
V gene: TRBV5-1
CDR3 DNA: TGCGCCAGCAGCTTGGCCGGCGTAGGACAAGGCCCAGATACGCAGTATTTT
CDR3 protein: CASSLAGVGQGPDTQYF

J gene: TRBJ2-1
clone size: many
D gene: -
V gene: TRBV12-3/TRBV12-4
CDR3 DNA: TGTGCCAGCAGCCCTTTTCTTCCTGGGGTCTCTGTCTATGAGCAGTTCTTC
CDR3 protein: CASSPFLPGVSVYEQFF

J gene: TRBJ1-1
clone size: -
D gene: -
V gene: TRBV5-5
CDR3 DNA: TGTGCCAGCAGCTTACGTCCCGGACAATTCATGAACACTGAAGCTTTCTTT
CDR3 protein: CASSLRPGQFMNTEAFF

J gene: TRBJ2-7
clone size: -
D gene: TRBD1
V gene: TRBV6-6
CDR3 DNA: TGTGCCAGCAGTTACTCGACAGGGGTTAGCTCCTACGAGCAGTACTTC
CDR3 protein: CASSYSTGVSSYEQYF

J gene: TRBJ1-4
clone size: few
D gene: -
V gene: TRBV7-9
CDR3 DNA: TGTGCCAGCAGCTTAAAGGGCTCTAATGAAAAACTGTTTTTT
CDR3 protein: CASSLKGSNEKLFF

J gene: TRBJ2-1
clone size: -
D gene: TRBD2
V gene: TRBV6-6
CDR3 DNA: TGTGCCAGCAGTTACCCTAGCGGGAGCTTGGGATACAATGAGCAGTTCTTC
CDR3 protein: CASSYPSGSLGYNEQFF

J gene: TRBJ1-5
clone size: -
D gene: -
V gene: TRBV2
CDR3 DNA: TGTGCCAGCAGTTTACTGGGCAGGGCCAAGGGTCAGCCCCAGCATTTT
CDR3 protein: CASSLLGRAKGQPQHF

J gene: TRBJ2-2
clone size: -
D gene: -
V gene: TRBV30
CDR3 DNA: TGTGCCTGGAGTCCGGGAAACACCGGGGAGCTGTTTTTT
CDR3 protein: CAWSPGNTGELFF

J gene: TRBJ2-7
clone size: once
D gene: -
V gene: TRBV3-1
CDR3 DNA: TGTGCCAGCAGCCAAGATCGATATCACGCCTACGAGCAGTACTTC
CDR3 protein: CASSQDRYHAYEQYF

J gene: TRBJ1-1
clone size: few
D gene: -
V gene: TRBV19
CDR3 DNA: TGTGCCAGTATAAGGGAGTCGGGGGGGAGAGAGGAAGCTTTCTTT
CDR3 protein: CASIRESGGREEAFF

J gene: TRBJ2-7
clone size: many
D gene: TRBD2
V gene: TRBV20-1
CDR3 DNA: TGCAGTGCTAGAGACGGGACTAGCTTCGGTTACGAGCAGTACTTC
CDR3 protein: CSARDGTSFGYEQYF

J gene: TRBJ1-2
clone size: many
D gene: -
V gene: TRBV6-2/TRBV6-3
CDR3 DNA: TGTGCCAGCTTCTTCGGGGGCGCGAATGGCTACACCTTC
CDR3 protein: CASFFGGANGYTF

J gene: TRBJ1-1
clone size: many
D gene: TRBD1
V gene: TRBV29-1
CDR3 DNA: TGCAGCGTTGAAGGGACAGGGGACACTGAAGCTTTCTTT
CDR3 protein: CSVEGTGDTEAFF

J gene: TRBJ2-1
clone size: few
D gene: -
V gene: TRBV18
CDR3 DNA: TGTGCCAGCTCACCACCCTTAAGCTCCTACAATGAGCAGTTCTTC
CDR3 protein: CASSPPLSSYNEQFF

J gene: TRBJ2-1
clone size: few
D gene: -
V gene: TRBV24-1
CDR3 DNA: TGTGCCACCAGTGATTACCAGGGGGGGAGGAATGAGCAGTTCTTC
CDR3 protein: CATSDYQGGRNEQFF

J gene: TRBJ1-1
clone size: many
D gene: TRBD1
V gene: TRBV18
CDR3 DNA: TGTGCCAGCTCACCAAACAGGGGGCCTGAAGCTTTCTTT
CDR3 protein: CASSPNRGPEAFF

J gene: TRBJ1-2
clone size: many
D gene: -
V gene: TRBV3-1
CDR3 DNA: TGTGCCAGCAGCCAAGAGGAGGGCGGGACACCCCTCATCTATGGCTACACCTTC
CDR3 protein: CASSQEEGGTPLIYGYTF

J gene: TRBJ1-1
clone size: few
D gene: TRBD1
V gene: TRBV18
CDR3 DNA: TGTGCCAGCCAGGGGGGTATATGGAACACTGAAGCTTTCTTT
CDR3 protein: CASQGGIWNTEAFF

J gene: TRBJ1-4
clone size: many
D gene: -
V gene: TRBV12-3/TRBV12-4
CDR3 DNA: TGTGCCAGCAGTTTAGCATATACTTCTGAAAAACTGTTTTTT
CDR3 protein: CASSLAYTSEKLFF

J gene: TRBJ2-6
clone size: -
D gene: -
V gene: TRBV4-2
CDR3 DNA: TGTGCCAGCAGCCTTTCCCCGGACGGTTACTCTGGGGCCAACGTCCTGACTTTC
CDR3 protein: CASSLSPDGYSGANVLTF

J gene: TRBJ1-5
clone size: many
D gene: -
V gene: TRBV24-1
CDR3 DNA: TGTGCCACCAGTGATACTAGGGAGAGGGTTAGCAATCAGCCCCAGCATTTT
CDR3 protein: CATSDTRERVSNQPQHF

J gene: TRBJ2-7
clone size: many
D gene: TRBD2
V gene: TRBV5-1
CDR3 DNA: TGCGCCAGCAGCGGCGGGACTAGCGGGAGGGGATCACTCCACGAGCAGTACTTC
CDR3 protein: CASSGGTSGRGSLHEQYF

J gene: TRBJ1-5
clone size: many
D gene: -
V gene: TRBV2
CDR3 DNA: TGTGCCAGCAGTGAAATGTTCCTCGGAAATCAGCCCCAGCATTTT
CDR3 protein: CASSEMFLGNQPQHF

J gene: TRBJ1-1
clone size: many
D gene: TRBD1
V gene: TRBV12-3/TRBV12-4
CDR3 DNA: TGTGCCAGCAGTGAAAGGGACAGGGGAATGAACACTGAAGCTTTCTTT
CDR3 protein: CASSERDRGMNTEAFF

J gene: TRBJ2-7
clone size: many
D gene: -
V gene: TRBV11-3
CDR3 DNA: TGTGCCAGCAGCCTCATCGACAGGCCCTACTTCTACGAGCAGTACTTC
CDR3 protein: CASSLIDRPYFYEQYF

J gene: TRBJ2-5
clone size: many
D gene: TRBD2
V gene: TRBV5-6
CDR3 DNA: TGTGCCAGCATCCTTCTAGGGGCTAGCGGTAATCGTTTGGAGACCCAGTACTTC
CDR3 protein: CASILLGASGNRLETQYF

J gene: TRBJ2-3
clone size: -
D gene: TRBD2
V gene: TRBV15
CDR3 DNA: TGTGCCACCAGCAGAGGTCTAGCGGGAGATAAAAGAGATACGCAGTATTTT
CDR3 protein: CATSRGLAGDKRDTQYF

J gene: TRBJ1-6
clone size: many
D gene: -
V gene: TRBV28
CDR3 DNA: TGTGCCAGCAGACTAGGGCCGATTTATAATTCACCCCTCCACTTT
CDR3 protein: CASRLGPIYNSPLHF

J gene: TRBJ2-3
clone size: -
D gene: -
V gene: TRBV5-1
CDR3 DNA: TGTGCCAGCAGCCCCAGTCAGGGCAGGGCAGATACGCAGTATTTT
CDR3 protein: CASSPSQGRADTQYF

J gene: TRBJ2-3
clone size: -
D gene: TRBD2
V gene: TRBV12-3/TRBV12-4
CDR3 DNA: TGTGCCAGCAGTTTAATTAGCGGGAGGGGGACAGATACGCAGTATTTT
CDR3 protein: CASSLISGRGTDTQYF

J gene: TRBJ1-3
clone size: many
D gene: -
V gene: TRBV11-3
CDR3 DNA: TGTGCCAGCAGCTTAGTAACAGGAACCTCTGGAAACACCATATATTTT
CDR3 protein: CASSLVTGTSGNTIYF

J gene: TRBJ2-3
clone size: many
D gene: TRBD2
V gene: TRBV27
CDR3 DNA: TGTGCCAGCAGCCCCCGGGCGGGAGGGGACACAGATACGCAGTATTTT
CDR3 protein: CASSPRAGGDTDTQYF